This T cell receptor beta chain was retrieved from a study of blood T cell repertoires in COVID-19. Trimming stripped 7 bases from V and 1 base from J, with 10 bases between. This CDR3 is built from 13 residues. TCRdb's copy holds only in-frame clones and misses some; the assay was immunoSEQ multiplex PCR. Of under 300,000 clones listed, 90% are singletons. V and J are TRBV12-3 or TRBV12-4 and TRBJ1-1, with D tentatively TRBD1 (6 bases). Sequencing was performed on peripheral blood. The receptor comes from a woman aged 55-75 years with COVID-19, enrolled during active disease. CDR3 protein: CASTLQGNTEAFF. CDR3 in DNA: TGTGCCAGCACCCTACAGGGGAACACTGAAGCTTTCTTT.